The T cell receptor (beta chain) under discussion was sequenced for a study of response to subunit inactivated influenza vaccine (dated by TCRdb to the late 2010s). Notes on the research overall: To follow how T cells responded to a trivalent subunit inactivated influenza vaccine, the researchers relied on deep quantitative profiling of the T cell receptor repertoire.

What the authors observed across the whole study: The authors proposed that each seasonal influenza vaccination may bring in only a limited number of new T cells.

As for this clonotype: Its specific antigen is unknown. Within one base of it there is no much larger clone, and no base qualities were kept.

The library relied on RT-PCR. The data were produced on an Illumina HiSeq 2500. Through fastp at Q25 and MiXCR, TCRdb rebuilt clones from the public reads, retaining in-frame beta chains. Entries that share a CDR3 protein sequence are merged under the most common genes and DNA. In this sample the table shows under 850,000 distinct CDR3 sequences, roughly 20% of which occur a single time. The ten biggest clones cover 9.5% to 13% of the sample. The receptor's source is a man over 45 who received an inactivated influenza vaccine. Donor details come from another sample of the same person, matched by shared clones. Sequenced material: PBMCs from blood, taken 5 days after vaccination.

The DNA reads TGTGCCAGCTCACCCGGGTGGGCGGGTAACAATGAGCAGTTCTTC. Its amino acids are CASSPGWAGNNEQFF. The V and J genes are TRBV18 and TRBJ2-1; TRBD2 might be the D gene, on 5 matching bases. In the germline V gene, CDR1 corresponds to KGHSH and CDR2 to LQKENI. V sheds 3 bases and J sheds 5 bases, leaving 14 bases between their ends. The CDR3 spans 15 residues, from the cysteine through the phenylalanine. The retained sequence is limited to the CDR3, 45 bases, with the frame set at the first base.